This T cell receptor beta chain emerged from a study of cytomegalovirus exposure and HLA in healthy donors. Study outcomes and limitations: In vitro confirmation showed three CMV-associated chains to be CMV antigen specific. Serostatus for CMV was the only available immune exposure information.

On this clone: Its antigen is currently unknown.

At sampling all donors were nominally healthy, likely with unrecorded immune exposures. This CDR3 has 15 residues. V gave up 2 bases and J gave up 1 base, with 11 bases separating them. The V gene's germline CDR1 is SNHLY and CDR2 FYNNEI. Vbeta (60) and Jbeta (13) primers were used in the PCR. TCRdb's table, derived via immunoSEQ multiplex PCR, lists solely in-frame clones and lacks some. The sample carries more than 150,000 clones, around 79% recorded once. The receptor's source is a girl aged 10-17 years in good health and CMV-seropositive. The specimen was PBMCs. The J gene is TRBJ1-1, the V gene TRBV2, with D unclear. This CDR3 is CASSELRPQNTEAFF. Here the CDR3 DNA reads TGTGCCAGCAGTGAATTGAGGCCTCAGAACACTGAAGCTTTCTTT.